A single sample gave rise to the 30 T cell receptor beta chains below, sequenced in a study of beta chain features in type 1 diabetes (dated 2018 in TCRdb). The investigation overall reported the following: A moderate but significant shortening of TCRB CDR3 length was observed in type 1 diabetes patients in all four CD4+ subsets.

For these TCRs, the target antigens are not known. Receptor amplification or capture employed the immunoSEQ multiplex PCR assay. The entire isolated RNA was reverse transcribed using the High Capacity cDNA Reverse Transcription Kit, and thus expressed TCRB transcripts were sequenced. TCRdb stores this immuneACCESS table with in-frame sequences only. Part of the clones is absent; in the studies checked, under half of the shortfall reflects unresolved V genes, and no reason is known for the rest. This sample comprises 52,000 or so clones, about 50% of them detected only once. The ten largest account for roughly 2.6% of the sample. The sample consisted of Tregs from blood. Reading the label with the study, this specimen's cell subset or site is: regulatory CD4+ T cells. The receptor set was obtained from a woman between 40 and 50 years old with type 1 diabetes.

Details on this clone: Without the conserved terminal phenylalanine or tryptophan, this CDR3 likely stems from a read error. It is unclear where the CDR3 begins or ends on the DNA, so no DNA is shown, and the CDR3 is as TCRdb lists it. This chain connects TRBV21-1 to TRBJ2-7; TRBD2, the table's D call, was not compared with the DNA. TRBV21-1 is marked as a pseudogene. Including both end residues, the CDR3 is 9 amino acids long. CDR3 protein: CASSNRSGS.

The gene calls are TRBV11-2 and TRBJ2-2; TRBD2 matches 8 bases. CDR3 length: 14 amino acids. From germline, CDR1 is SGHAT and CDR2 FQNNGV. After removal of 8 bases from V and 4 bases from J, the junction contained 6 bases not matched to a gene. CDR3 sequence (DNA): TGTGCCAGCGAAACGGGACTAGTCACCGGGGAGCTGTTTTTT. Translated, it gives CASETGLVTGELFF.

The chain's CDR3 is CASRQAGTGLEKLFF. As DNA, the CDR3 is TGTGCCAGCAGACAAGCCGGGACAGGGTTGGAAAAACTGTTTTTT. V gene TRBV28 combines with J gene TRBJ1-4; TRBD1 aligns across 9 bases. Looked up from germline, CDR1 is MDHEN and CDR2 is SYDVKM. The CDR3 extends over 15 amino acids. The V and J ends lost 6 bases and 8 bases, in that order; junction bases with no gene match: 10.

There are a few counts of this clone. The chain uses TRBV6-6 and TRBJ2-5; D is perhaps TRBD1 (6 bases). The CDR3 is 13 residues long. Germline assignment: CDR1 MNHNY and CDR2 SVGAGI (reference sequence). With 4 bases removed from V and 1 base from J, the gap between germline ends came to 7 bases. The CDR3 here is CASSSDSQETQYF. Here the CDR3 DNA reads TGTGCCAGCAGTTCGGACAGCCAAGAGACCCAGTACTTC.

This clone was counted once. V is TRBV28 and J is TRBJ2-3; unclear D gene. V was clipped by 2 bases and J by 1 base, with 4 bases between them. Germline CDR1 reads MDHEN; CDR2 reads SYDVKM. The CDR3 loop spans 13 amino acids. CDR3 loop: CASSLQGTDTQYF. CDR3 DNA: TGTGCCAGCAGTTTACAGGGCACAGATACGCAGTATTTT.

This clone was detected a few times. The V call is TRBV7-2, the J call TRBJ1-3, with D perhaps matching TRBD1 (6 bases). V was cut by 3 bases and J by 4 bases, with 13 bases left in between. The length of the CDR3 is 15 residues. The germline gives CDR1 SGHTA, CDR2 FQGNSA. This CDR3 is CASSFTPGEGNTIYF. The CDR3 DNA sequence: TGTGCCAGCAGCTTCACCCCAGGGGAAGGAAACACCATATATTTT.

This clone was counted only a few times. V and J are TRBV28 and TRBJ2-7; D perhaps matches TRBD1 (5 bases). The CDR3 runs 14 residues. Between the trimmed V and J ends, which lost 8 bases and 4 bases, there was a span of 18 bases. Germline V gene sequence: CDR1 MDHEN, CDR2 SYDVKM. CDR3 amino acids: CASSPIWGLYEQYF. The CDR3 bases are TGTGCCAGCTCCCCTATTTGGGGCCTATACGAGCAGTACTTC.

This clone was picked up a small number of times. The genes are TRBV10-3 and TRBJ2-3; D unresolved. V gave up 10 bases and J gave up 1 base, with 9 bases separating them. Germline values: CDR1 ENHRY, CDR2 SYGVKD. The CDR3 totals 12 residues. CDR3 residues: CATCRGTDTQYF. The CDR3 DNA is TGTGCCACCTGCCGGGGCACAGATACGCAGTATTTT.

V and J are TRBV19 and TRBJ1-6; D perhaps matches TRBD1 (5 bases). The CDR3 extends over 13 amino acids. Germline-derived CDR1 and CDR2 are LNHDA and SQIVND (reference sequence). Trimming left V 6 bases short and J 7 bases short, with 10 bases between. CDR3 residues: CASRRTGNSPLHF. CDR3 in DNA: TGTGCCAGTAGGAGAACAGGCAATTCACCCCTCCACTTT.

This clone turned up a few times. The chain is built from TRBV10-3 and TRBJ2-3; 9 bases are a match to TRBD1. Germline values: CDR1 ENHRY, CDR2 SYGVKD. J was trimmed by 3 bases and V by 4 bases; bases with no gene match: 2. CDR3 length equals 14 residues. The chain's CDR3 is CAISGQGGTDTQYF. CDR3 DNA: TGTGCCATCAGTGGACAGGGGGGAACAGATACGCAGTATTTT.

The rearrangement uses TRBV11-3 and TRBJ2-5, with TRBD1 as a possible D gene (6 bases). Germline V gene lookup returns CDR1 SGHNT and CDR2 YENEEA. The length of the CDR3 is 12 residues. The germline V and J ends were trimmed by 5 bases and 7 bases, with 11 bases remaining between them. CDR3 nucleotide sequence: TGTGCCAGCAGCCAGGGACAATCGACCCAGTACTTC. Protein sequence: CASSQGQSTQYF.

This clone was observed a handful of times. The chain recombines TRBV7-3 with TRBJ2-1; 7 bases agree with TRBD2. The CDR3 consists of 18 residues. Per germline, CDR1 SGHTA and CDR2 FQGTGA. V lost 1 base, J lost 0 bases, and 9 bases stayed unmatched. CDR3 in DNA: TGTGCCAGCAGCTTAATGGGGGGGGGAGTGTCCTCCTACAATGAGCAGTTCTTC. It codes for CASSLMGGGVSSYNEQFF. Together with reference TRBV7-3 and TRBJ2-1, the CDR3 gives the full variable domain: GAGVSQTPSNKVTEKGKYVELRCDPISGHTALYWYRQSLGQGPEFLIYFQGTGAADDSGLPNDRFFAVRPEGSVSTLKIQRTERGDSAVYLCASSLMGGGVSSYNEQFFGPGTRLTVL.

The V and J genes are TRBV30 and TRBJ2-2, with 9 bases matching TRBD1. The V gene's germline CDR1 is GTSNPN and CDR2 SVGIG (reference sequence). CDR3 length: 15 amino acids. With 3 bases clipped from V and 4 bases from J, the junction kept 6 bases outside the gene matches. The CDR3 DNA is TGTGCCTGGAGACGGGACAGGGTCGCCACCGGGGAGCTGTTTTTT. Translation: CAWRRDRVATGELFF.

The V and J genes are TRBV28 and TRBJ2-6; the match to TRBD2 covers 7 bases. V shed 7 bases and J 3 bases; nucleotides not matched to a gene: 6. Per the germline V gene, CDR1 is MDHEN and CDR2 is SYDVKM. This CDR3 has 15 residues. The CDR3 here is CASTGGYGGANVLTF. The CDR3 DNA is TGTGCCAGCACGGGGGGATACGGTGGGGCCAACGTCCTGACTTTC.

This chain links TRBV7-2 with TRBJ1-1; a possible D gene is TRBD1 (6 bases). Looked up from germline, CDR1 is SGHTA and CDR2 is FQGNSA. The CDR3 runs 13 residues. Trimming removed 6 bases from V and 3 bases from J, with 11 bases in between. The chain's CDR3 is CASRMAGDTEAFF. The CDR3 DNA is TGTGCCAGCAGAATGGCAGGGGACACTGAAGCTTTCTTT. Supplemented by reference TRBV7-2 and TRBJ1-1, the full variable domain reads GAGVSQSPSNKVTEKGKDVELRCDPISGHTALYWYRQSLGQGLEFLIYFQGNSAPDKSGLPSDRFSAERTGGSVSTLTIQRTQQEDSAVYLCASRMAGDTEAFFGQGTRLTVV.

The J gene is TRBJ2-3, the V gene TRBV7-2; D possibly corresponds to TRBD1 (6 bases). The V end lost 4 bases, the J end lost 0 bases, and 17 bases lay between the germline ends. In germline, CDR1 is SGHTA, CDR2 FQGNSA. This CDR3 has 17 residues. CDR3 in amino acids: CASSSPLDSTSTDTQYF. For the CDR3, the DNA is TGTGCCAGCAGCTCCCCGTTGGACAGCACTAGCACAGATACGCAGTATTTT.

The genes are TRBV5-1 and TRBJ2-1; D gene uncertain. Between the trimmed V and J ends, which lost 5 bases and 2 bases, there was a span of 8 bases. The germline CDR1 and CDR2 sequences are SGHRS and YFSETQ. The CDR3 totals 13 residues. CDR3 nucleotides: TGCGCCAGCAGTGGCAGTCCCTACAATGAGCAGTTCTTC. Translated: CASSGSPYNEQFF.

The V gene is TRBV18, the J gene TRBJ2-5; TRBD2 matches at 13 bases. This CDR3 is 15 amino acids long. Unmatched junction bases numbered 3, after V lost 3 bases and J lost 5 bases. CDR1 and CDR2 (germline): KGHSH, LQKENI. The CDR3 nucleotides are TGTGCCAGCTCACCTGGGACTAGCGGGAAGGAGACCCAGTACTTC. Translation gives CASSPGTSGKETQYF.

J is TRBJ2-7 and V is TRBV19; 8 nucleotides agree with TRBD2. V was clipped by 3 bases and J by 4 bases; unmatched bases: 2. The germline gives CDR1 LNHDA, CDR2 SQIVND (reference sequence). This CDR3 has 13 amino acids. Written as DNA, the CDR3 is TGTGCCAGTAGTATGCAGCGGGAGTACGAGCAGTACTTC. Its translation is CASSMQREYEQYF.

V usage is TRBV28 and J usage is TRBJ2-7; 8 bases line up with TRBD2. CDR1 is MDHEN, CDR2 SYDVKM, per germline. The V gene end was trimmed by 7 bases and the J gene end by 3 bases; junction bases not matched to a gene: 8. The CDR3 has 14 residues. The CDR3 reads CASTSGGEGYEQYF. CDR3 nucleotide sequence: TGTGCCAGCACCTCGGGAGGGGAGGGCTACGAGCAGTACTTC.

V is TRBV7-9 and J is TRBJ2-7; D unclear. Germline CDR1 and CDR2: SEHNR and FQNEAQ (reference sequence). Trimming shortened V by 8 bases and J by 3 bases, and 14 bases separated the two germline ends. The CDR3 sequence is 13 residues long. The CDR3 nucleotides read TGTGCCAGCCAACCTGGTCTATTCTACGAGCAGTACTTC. This codes for CASQPGLFYEQYF.

This chain uses TRBV4-2 with TRBJ2-7; 7 nucleotides line up with TRBD1. V shed 4 bases and J 4 bases; nucleotides not matched to a gene: 1. CDR3 length: 12 residues. In germline, CDR1 is LGHNA, CDR2 YNFKEQ. CDR3 sequence: CASSRTGYEQYF. Here the CDR3 DNA reads TGTGCCAGCAGCCGGACAGGATACGAGCAGTACTTC.

The V and J genes are TRBV5-1 and TRBJ2-2; 13 positions match TRBD2. After removal of 4 bases from V and 4 bases from J, the junction contained 4 bases not matched to a gene. CDR1 and CDR2 (germline): SGHRS, YFSETQ. This CDR3 region has 16 residues. CDR3 nucleotides: TGCGCCAGCAGCCCAAGACTAGCGGGAGGCACCGGGGAGCTGTTTTTT. Encoded protein: CASSPRLAGGTGELFF.

The V call is TRBV2, the J call TRBJ2-2, with 7 bases identical to TRBD1. The CDR3 totals 15 residues. Germline V CDR1 and CDR2: SNHLY, FYNNEI. V trimming: 6 bases; J trimming: 7 bases; junction bases outside the gene matches: 11. Written as DNA, the CDR3 is TGTGCCAGCAGGGCCGGGACAGCTGGGCGCGGGGAGCTGTTTTTT. Translating it yields CASRAGTAGRGELFF.

J is TRBJ1-2 and V is TRBV29-1; tentatively, D is TRBD1 (6 bases). CDR3 size: 15 residues. Germline assignment: CDR1 SQVTM and CDR2 ANQGSEA. V was cut by 0 bases and J by 4 bases, with 15 bases left in between. The CDR3 sequence is CSVEDQEGGSYGYTF. As DNA, the CDR3 is TGCAGCGTTGAAGATCAGGAGGGGGGGAGCTATGGCTACACCTTC.

This clone was counted many times. The chain recombines TRBV9 with TRBJ2-3; TRBD1 agrees at 9 bases. This CDR3 is built from 15 residues. Germline CDR1 and CDR2: SGDLS and YYNGEE. After removal of 3 bases from V and 5 bases from J, the junction contained 7 bases not matched to a gene. In DNA form, the CDR3 reads TGTGCCAGCAGCGCTCCTACAGGGGGCGGAGATACGCAGTATTTT. Translated, it gives CASSAPTGGGDTQYF.

This sequence joins TRBV5-1 and TRBJ2-7; 13 bases are a match to TRBD2. V shed 8 bases, J shed 3 bases, and the junction held 2 bases outside the gene matches. Germline V gene lookup returns CDR1 SGHRS and CDR2 YFSETQ. The CDR3 sequence is 13 residues long. The CDR3 loop is CASGLAGDYEQYF. The CDR3 DNA sequence: TGCGCCAGTGGACTAGCGGGAGACTACGAGCAGTACTTC.

The V call is TRBV30, the J call TRBJ2-5; the D gene is possibly TRBD2 (6 bases). Trimming stripped 5 bases from V and 4 bases from J, with 14 bases between. The CDR3 extends over 13 amino acids. The germline gives CDR1 GTSNPN, CDR2 SVGIG (reference sequence). CDR3 sequence reads: CAWGSGSGETQYF. CDR3 sequence (DNA): TGTGCCTGGGGTTCCGGGAGCGGAGAGACCCAGTACTTC. Looking up the rest from reference TRBV30 and TRBJ2-5 gives the full variable domain: SQTIHQWPATLVQPVGSPLSLECTVEGTSNPNLYWYRQAAGRGLQLLFYSVGIGQISSEVPQNLSASRPQDRQFILSSKKLLLSDSGFYLCAWGSGSGETQYFGPGTRLLVL.

The V and J genes are TRBV28 and TRBJ2-3, with unresolved D. The ends were cut back, 3 bases at V and 5 bases at J, with 9 bases in the middle. Germline lookup yields CDR1 MDHEN and CDR2 SYDVKM. This CDR3 spans 13 amino acids. CDR3 DNA sequence: TGTGCCAGCAGTTTGGGCAGTCTAGATACGCAGTATTTT. This translates into CASSLGSLDTQYF.

There are many counts of this clone. J is TRBJ2-3 and V is TRBV10-3; 10 nucleotides agree with TRBD1. V lost 4 bases to trimming and J lost 4 bases; unmatched junction nucleotides: 2. Germline V gene lookup returns CDR1 ENHRY and CDR2 SYGVKD. This CDR3 contains 14 residues. The CDR3 bases are TGTGCCATCAGTGGGACAGGGGGAGCAGATACGCAGTATTTT. Its translation is CAISGTGGADTQYF.